This passage covers 23 T cell receptor beta chains from one sample sequenced in a study of T cell responses to AZD1222 COVID-19 vaccine. Using immunoSEQ multiplex PCR, the repertoire was profiled, and TCRdb retains in-frame clones only, with some absent. There are some 130,000 clones in the sample; 85% to 90% occur only once, and 5% to 6.5% lies in the top ten. The sample consisted of peripheral blood, taken on day 0 of AZD1222 vaccination. These receptors were taken from an adult in good health.

In its sample, this clone was seen a few times. The J gene is TRBJ1-1, the V gene TRBV19, with a tentative D call TRBD1 (6 bases). With 1 base removed from V and 4 bases from J, the gap between germline ends came to 10 bases. The V gene's germline CDR1 is LNHDA and CDR2 SQIVND (reference sequence). The CDR3 spans 14 residues. The DNA for the CDR3 is TGTGCCAGTAGTATAGTAGGGGGGGGCACTGAAGCTTTCTTT. Its translation: CASSIVGGGTEAFF.

The CDR3 DNA reads TGTGCCAGCAGGGCTATTCCCGGGACAGGGTTTCGCTACACCTTC. This translates into CASRAIPGTGFRYTF. This chain links TRBV11-2 with TRBJ1-2; 9 positions agree with TRBD1. Germline CDR1 reads SGHAT; CDR2 reads FQNNGV. This CDR3 is built from 15 residues. After removal of 6 bases from V and 9 bases from J, the junction contained 14 bases not matched to a gene. The whole variable domain, remainder taken from reference TRBV11-2 and TRBJ1-2, is EAGVAQSPRYKIIEKRQSVAFWCNPISGHATLYWYQQILGQGPKLLIQFQNNGVVDDSQLPKDRFSAERLKGVDSTLKIQPAKLEDSAVYLCASRAIPGTGFRYTFGSGTRLTVV.

The chain carries TRBV4-2 and TRBJ1-1, with TRBD1 matching 9 bases. V trimming: 0 bases; J trimming: 3 bases; junction bases outside the gene matches: 5. The CDR3 is 16 amino acids. In germline, CDR1 is LGHNA, CDR2 YNFKEQ. DNA for the CDR3: TGTGCCAGCAGCCAAGACGACAGGGGGGGAGACACTGAAGCTTTCTTT. Translating gives CASSQDDRGGDTEAFF.

The V and J genes are TRBV29-1 and TRBJ2-7; no clear D. The CDR3 runs 13 residues. The germline V gene encodes CDR1 SQVTM and CDR2 ANQGSEA. Trimming left V 5 bases short and J 2 bases short, with 13 bases between. CDR3 nucleotide sequence: TGCAGCGTTATCCAGGTCGAACCCTACGAGCAGTACTTC. Translation gives CSVIQVEPYEQYF.

This chain uses TRBV7-2 with TRBJ2-1; D may be TRBD2 (5 bases). This CDR3 is built from 12 residues. Germline V gives CDR1 SGHTA, CDR2 FQGNSA. V dropped 5 bases and J dropped 11 bases, with 13 bases sitting between them. The CDR3 coding sequence is TGTGCCAGCAGCCACCCGGACTCTCAGCAGTTCTTC. Its translation is CASSHPDSQQFF.

This clone was picked up a small number of times. The V gene is TRBV7-9, the J gene TRBJ2-3; the match to TRBD2 covers 7 bases. Germline assignment: CDR1 SEHNR and CDR2 FQNEAQ (reference sequence). This CDR3 region has 17 residues. Unmatched junction bases numbered 10, after V lost 3 bases and J lost 1 base. The CDR3 coding sequence is TGTGCCAGCAGCTTCAGTATGGCGGGAGCCGGCACAGATACGCAGTATTTT. Residues: CASSFSMAGAGTDTQYF.

The chain couples TRBV19 to TRBJ1-4; D is perhaps TRBD1 (6 bases). V was clipped by 4 bases and J by 14 bases, with 17 bases between them. Germline-derived CDR1 and CDR2 are LNHDA and SQIVND (reference sequence). The CDR3 sequence is 13 residues long. CDR3 protein: CASSTPLGTRLFF. CDR3 sequence (DNA): TGTGCCAGTAGTACCCCGTTAGGGACAAGGCTGTTTTTT.

This clone has just a few counts. J is TRBJ1-1 and V is TRBV3-1 (or the pseudogene TRBV3-2); the D gene is possibly TRBD1 (5 bases). Deletions cut 7 bases from V and 2 bases from J, with 11 bases between. The CDR3 length is 13 residues. Germline CDR1 and CDR2: LGHDT and YNNKEL (reference sequence). The CDR3 protein is CASTRTSNTEAFF. In nucleotides, the CDR3 is TGTGCCAGCACCCGGACATCTAACACTGAAGCTTTCTTT.

The rearrangement uses TRBV29-1 and TRBJ1-4, with D uncertain. CDR3 size: 13 residues. The germline CDR1 and CDR2 sequences are SQVTM and ANQGSEA. V dropped 4 bases and J dropped 8 bases, with 14 bases sitting between them. The CDR3 DNA follows: TGCAGCGTTGCCCTGCACATAGGGGAAAAACTGTTTTTT. It codes for CSVALHIGEKLFF.

CDR3 sequence reads: CASMEGGKQYF. The DNA for the CDR3 is TGCGCCAGCATGGAGGGCGGGAAGCAGTATTTT. The V gene is TRBV5-1, the J gene TRBJ2-3; the D gene is possibly TRBD2 (6 bases). V was pared by 6 bases and J by 11 bases, with 13 bases between. The CDR3 loop spans 11 amino acids. Germline loops: CDR1 SGHRS, CDR2 YFSETQ.

The rearrangement joins TRBV15 to TRBJ2-7; D not certain. V was shortened by 1 base and J by 3 bases, with 7 bases between the two germline ends. The germline V gene encodes CDR1 LNHNV and CDR2 YYDKDF (reference sequence). The CDR3 runs to 13 residues. CDR3 nucleotides: TGTGCCACCAGCAGAGCAAGGAGCTACGAGCAGTACTTC. Translated: CATSRARSYEQYF. Looking up the rest from reference TRBV15 and TRBJ2-7 gives the full variable domain: DAMVIQNPRYQVTQFGKPVTLSCSQTLNHNVMYWYQQKSSQAPKLLFHYYDKDFNNEADTPDNFQSRRPNTSFCFLDIRSPGLGDTAMYLCATSRARSYEQYFGPGTRLTVT.

The chain recombines TRBV7-3 with TRBJ2-1; D may match TRBD1 or TRBD2 (5 bases each). This CDR3 region has 14 residues. Trimming removed 3 bases from V and 10 bases from J, with 16 bases in between. Looked up from germline, CDR1 is SGHTA and CDR2 is FQGTGA. This CDR3 reads CASSFQTGDLEQFF. In DNA form, the CDR3 reads TGTGCCAGCAGCTTCCAAACCGGGGACCTGGAGCAGTTCTTC.

The rearrangement links TRBV11-2 to TRBJ1-2, with TRBD1 as a possible D gene (6 bases). CDR1 is SGHAT and CDR2 is FQNNGV in the germline V gene. Between the trimmed V and J ends, which lost 5 bases and 4 bases, there was a span of 17 bases. The CDR3 runs to 15 residues. The CDR3 DNA follows: TGTGCCAGCAGCCCCAGACAGGACGGAGGCTATGGCTACACCTTC. Amino acid sequence: CASSPRQDGGYGYTF. The full variable domain, completed using reference TRBV11-2 and TRBJ1-2, is EAGVAQSPRYKIIEKRQSVAFWCNPISGHATLYWYQQILGQGPKLLIQFQNNGVVDDSQLPKDRFSAERLKGVDSTLKIQPAKLEDSAVYLCASSPRQDGGYGYTFGSGTRLTVV.

The chain joins TRBV28 to TRBJ1-5; D perhaps matches TRBD1 (5 bases). Trimming took 6 bases from V and 1 from J, leaving 10 bases between them. From germline, CDR1 is MDHEN and CDR2 SYDVKM. The CDR3 length is 14 residues. This CDR3 reads CASSYGGSNQPQHF. CDR3 coding DNA: TGTGCCAGCAGCTACGGGGGAAGCAATCAGCCCCAGCATTTT.

The rearrangement links TRBV7-9 to TRBJ1-1; a possible D gene is TRBD1 (5 bases). Trimming cost V 3 bases and J 1 base, with 9 bases left between them. Germline V gives CDR1 SEHNR, CDR2 FQNEAQ (reference sequence). This CDR3 is built from 14 residues. The chain's CDR3 is CASSLGLPNTEAFF. Written as DNA, the CDR3 is TGTGCCAGCAGCTTGGGGCTACCGAACACTGAAGCTTTCTTT.

This clone was recorded only once. The chain joins TRBV5-4 to TRBJ2-5; 11 nucleotides agree with TRBD2. The CDR3 loop spans 14 amino acids. Germline V gene sequence: CDR1 SGHNT, CDR2 YYREEE (reference sequence). Trimming took 4 bases from V and 6 from J; bases not matched to a gene: 5. The CDR3 nucleotides are TGTGCCAGCAGCCCTAGGACTAGCGGGCAGACCCAGTACTTC. Translated: CASSPRTSGQTQYF.

The chain joins TRBV7-6 to TRBJ2-1; D tentatively reads TRBD1 or TRBD2 (5 bases each). The CDR3 runs 15 residues. CDR1 is SGHVS and CDR2 is FNYEAQ in the germline V gene. V shed 5 bases and J shed 6 bases, with 17 bases lying between them. This chain's CDR3 is CASSEGLPGTNEQFF. CDR3 sequence (DNA): TGTGCCAGCAGCGAAGGACTCCCGGGGACCAATGAGCAGTTCTTC.

The CDR3 region is CASGSFTPPYGYTF. The CDR3 nucleotides read TGTGCCAGCGGATCTTTCACCCCCCCCTATGGCTACACCTTC. This chain links TRBV27 with TRBJ1-2; D not resolved. The V gene lost 8 bases and the J gene lost 4 bases, with 17 bases spanning the gap. Germline CDR1 is MNHEY and CDR2 is SMNVEV (reference sequence). CDR3 size: 14 residues.

This chain's CDR3 is CASRRRQATEAFF. The CDR3 DNA sequence: TGTGCCAGCAGACGCAGACAGGCCACTGAAGCTTTCTTT. This chain joins TRBV7-2 and TRBJ1-1; possibly TRBD1 for D (6 bases). Germline V gene sequence: CDR1 SGHTA, CDR2 FQGNSA. V dropped 6 bases and J dropped 4 bases, with 12 bases sitting between them. The CDR3 is 13 amino acids.

The rearrangement links TRBV30 to TRBJ1-1, with D possibly being TRBD1 (6 bases). Germline loops: CDR1 GTSNPN, CDR2 SVGIG (reference sequence). This CDR3 contains 13 residues. Deletions cut 5 bases from V and 0 bases from J, with 10 bases between. CDR3 nucleotides: TGTGCCTGGGCGGACAGAATGAACACTGAAGCTTTCTTT. Its protein product is CAWADRMNTEAFF.

This clone came up once. The gene calls are TRBV9 and TRBJ2-1; D unclear. The length of the CDR3 is 14 residues. Germline CDR1 SGDLS, CDR2 YYNGEE. With 4 bases removed from V and 6 bases from J, the gap between germline ends came to 14 bases. The CDR3 nucleotides read TGTGCCAGCAGCTTAGGCCTCGATTCCAATGAGCAGTTCTTC. Protein product: CASSLGLDSNEQFF. The full variable domain, with the rest looked up from reference TRBV9 and TRBJ2-1, is DSGVTQTPKHLITATGQRVTLRCSPRSGDLSVYWYQQSLDQGLQFLIQYYNGEERAKGNILERFSAQQFPDLHSELNLSSLELGDSALYFCASSLGLDSNEQFFGPGTRLTVL.

This clone is a singleton in its sample. The J gene is TRBJ1-4, the V gene TRBV18; D not certain. The CDR3 length is 15 residues. Looked up from germline, CDR1 is KGHSH and CDR2 is LQKENI. The V and J ends lost 2 bases and 5 bases respectively, with 12 bases between them. The DNA for the CDR3 is TGTGCCAGCTCACCAGAGAACCACCAAAATGAAAAACTGTTTTTT. It specifies CASSPENHQNEKLFF.

This chain links TRBV6-2 or TRBV6-3 with TRBJ2-7; tentative D call: TRBD2 (5 bases). The CDR3 sequence is 14 residues long. The germline CDR1 and CDR2 sequences are MNHEY and SVGEGT. Trimming took off 5 bases at V and 7 bases at J, with 18 bases between the two ends. The CDR3 bases are TGTGCCAGCAGTACTCAAATTGGGAGACATGAGCAGTACTTC. As protein: CASSTQIGRHEQYF.